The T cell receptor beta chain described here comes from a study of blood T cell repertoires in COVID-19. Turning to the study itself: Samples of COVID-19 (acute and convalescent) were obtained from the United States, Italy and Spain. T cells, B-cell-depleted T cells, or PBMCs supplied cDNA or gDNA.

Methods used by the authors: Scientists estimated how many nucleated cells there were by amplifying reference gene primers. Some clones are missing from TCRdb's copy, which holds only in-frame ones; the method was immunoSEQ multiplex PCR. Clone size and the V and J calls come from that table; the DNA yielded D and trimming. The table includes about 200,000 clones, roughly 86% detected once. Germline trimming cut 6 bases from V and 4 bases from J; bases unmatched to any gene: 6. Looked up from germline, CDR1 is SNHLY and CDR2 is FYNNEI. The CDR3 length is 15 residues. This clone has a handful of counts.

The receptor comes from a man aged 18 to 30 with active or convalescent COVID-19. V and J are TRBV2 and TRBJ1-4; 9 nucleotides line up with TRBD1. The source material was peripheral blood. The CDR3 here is CASRRRTGDNEKLFF. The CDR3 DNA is TGTGCCAGCAGACGACGGACAGGGGATAATGAAAAACTGTTTTTT.